The clone carrying this TCR beta chain was detected only a few times. This CDR3 comprises 13 residues. Germline lookup yields CDR1 SQVTM and CDR2 ANQGSEA. V dropped 4 bases and J dropped 2; count of bases not matched to a gene: 3. The authors ran a second PCR of 7 to 11 cycles using a sample-barcoded 5' primer and a J-beta primer mix. TCRdb re-analysed the 5' RACE reads in MiXCR, keeping a single row per CDR3 protein. Of 750,000 to 850,000 distinct CDR3 sequences detected, approximately 25% appear once; the ten largest clones hold roughly 3.8%. The sample belongs to a study of blood T cells in healthy people across ages. This same sample was also part of a study on T cells of mothers and their children.

The sequence was obtained from a boy aged 5-17 years in good health. Source material: blood. J is TRBJ2-5 and V is TRBV29-1; 8 bases are shared with TRBD1. The CDR3 DNA sequence: TGCAGCGTTGCAGGGGGCCAACAAGAGACCCAGTACTTC. Protein product: CSVAGGQQETQYF.